This T cell receptor beta chain was observed in a study of blood T cell repertoires in COVID-19. This CDR3 comprises 16 residues. Germline CDR1 is SGHDT and CDR2 is YYEEEE. The germline V and J ends were trimmed by 4 bases and 2 bases, with 17 bases remaining between them. The protocol was immunoSEQ multiplex PCR, while the TCRdb copy is restricted to in-frame clones and leaves out a portion. The repertoire has under 400,000 clones, over 75% of them found once; the top ten carry 10%. Patients from Seattle were sampled longitudinally, starting during active infection. Sequencing used peripheral blood. The origin of this receptor is a woman aged 25 to 39 with COVID-19, enrolled during active disease. The J gene is TRBJ2-3, the V gene TRBV5-6; tentative D call: TRBD1 (6 bases). The CDR3 nucleotides read TGTGCCAGCAGCGCCGACCTTACAGGGACCACAGATACGCAGTATTTT. It is translated as CASSADLTGTTDTQYF. Combining the CDR3 with reference TRBV5-6 and TRBJ2-3 gives the whole variable domain DAGVTQSPTHLIKTRGQQVTLRCSPKSGHDTVSWYQQALGQGPQFIFQYYEEEERQRGNFPDRFSGHQFPNYSSELNVNALLLGDSALYLCASSADLTGTTDTQYFGPGTRLTVL.